Following are 15 T cell receptor beta chains from one sample sequenced in a study of T cells in Graves' hyperthyroidism and ophthalmopathy. What was amplified from RNA transcripts were TCR beta CDR3 regions. The HTBI primer set drove a first-round RT-PCR of the TCR CDR3. One entry per CDR3 protein, called by TCRdb with MiXCR from the multiplex PCR reads. Of 600,000 or so distinct CDR3 sequences listed, around 15% are singletons. Input material: blood. These receptors originate from a woman aged 25 to 39 with Graves' hyperthyroidism.

The chain links TRBV19 to TRBJ2-6, with D hard to call. This CDR3 contains 14 residues. V shed 1 base and J shed 4 bases, with 5 bases lying between them. From germline, CDR1 is LNHDA and CDR2 SQIVND (reference sequence). The CDR3 DNA reads as TGTGCCAGTAGTATAGTTAACGGGGCCAACGTCCTGACTTTC. Protein: CASSIVNGANVLTF.

The rearrangement uses TRBV24-1 and TRBJ2-1; 8 positions agree with TRBD2. Looked up from germline, CDR1 is KGHDR and CDR2 is SFDVKD. The CDR3 consists of 15 residues. V lost 3 bases, J lost 7 bases, and 7 bases stayed unmatched. CDR3 in amino acids: CATSDAAGGDNEQFF. In DNA, the CDR3 is TGTGCCACCAGTGATGCCGCGGGAGGTGATAATGAGCAGTTCTTC.

This chain uses TRBV3-1 with TRBJ2-1, with 9 bases fitting TRBD2. CDR1 and CDR2 from the germline V gene are LGHDT and YNNKEL (reference sequence). This CDR3 contains 16 residues. The ends lost 1 base at V and 4 bases at J; junction bases unmatched: 5. In DNA, the CDR3 is TGTGCCAGCAGCCAAGGGGCGCGGGAGGGATACAATGAGCAGTTCTTC. Its protein product is CASSQGAREGYNEQFF.

The rearrangement links TRBV19 to TRBJ2-1; no clear D. V dropped 6 bases and J dropped 8 bases, with 14 bases sitting between them. Germline assignment: CDR1 LNHDA and CDR2 SQIVND (reference sequence). CDR3 length: 13 amino acids. The CDR3: CASSNSAAHEQFF. The CDR3 coding sequence is TGTGCCAGTAGCAATTCTGCGGCCCATGAGCAGTTCTTC.

The chain recombines TRBV20-1 with TRBJ1-5, with a tentative D call TRBD1 (6 bases). Germline V gene sequence: CDR1 DFQATT, CDR2 SNEGSKA (reference sequence). The CDR3 is 16 amino acids. Trimming stripped 6 bases from V and 2 bases from J, with 20 bases between. The CDR3 DNA reads TGCAGTGCCAGACGGGGGGCTGAGTTTGGCAATCAGCCCCAGCATTTT. Translated, it gives CSARRGAEFGNQPQHF.

At least ten counts were recorded for this clonotype. The chain uses TRBV3-1 and TRBJ2-1; unclear D gene. Germline-derived CDR1 and CDR2 are LGHDT and YNNKEL (reference sequence). V was cut by 6 bases and J by 6 bases, with 9 bases left in between. The CDR3 length is 12 residues. The CDR3 coding sequence is TGTGCCAGCAGGTCATACGGCAATGAGCAGTTCTTC. Protein: CASRSYGNEQFF.

This clonotype was recorded many times. The chain carries TRBV20-1 and TRBJ2-7; 10 positions match TRBD1. The CDR3 spans 13 residues. The germline CDR1 and CDR2 sequences are DFQATT and SNEGSKA (reference sequence). Trimming at V came to 5 bases and at J to 3 bases, leaving 4 bases not matched to a gene. CDR3 coding DNA: TGCAGTGCTGATGGACAGGGGGACTACGAGCAGTACTTC. Amino acid sequence: CSADGQGDYEQYF.

This clonotype was recorded at least ten times. This sequence joins TRBV2 and TRBJ1-2; TRBD1 matches 7 bases. Germline CDR1 reads SNHLY; CDR2 reads FYNNEI. J gave up 5 bases and V 4 bases, and 1 base lay outside the gene matches. The CDR3 sequence is 12 residues long. The DNA of the CDR3 is TGTGCCAGCAGTGCGACAGGGTATGGCTACACCTTC. Amino acid sequence: CASSATGYGYTF.

This clonotype has at least ten counts. The V and J genes are TRBV7-9 and TRBJ2-1, with 11 bases fitting TRBD1. This CDR3 region has 16 residues. Germline trimming cut 3 bases from V and 0 bases from J; bases unmatched to any gene: 1. The germline V gene has CDR1 SEHNR and CDR2 FQNEAQ (reference sequence). CDR3 sequence (DNA): TGTGCCAGCAGCTTGGGACAGGGGGTCTCCTACAATGAGCAGTTCTTC. Amino acids: CASSLGQGVSYNEQFF.

The DNA for the CDR3 is TGCAGTGCTAGAGCCGGAACCATCACCGGGGAGCTGTTTTTT. Its translation is CSARAGTITGELFF. This rearrangement joins TRBV20-1 to TRBJ2-2, with D hard to call. Germline assignment: CDR1 DFQATT and CDR2 SNEGSKA (reference sequence). With 1 base removed from V and 4 bases from J, the gap between germline ends came to 10 bases. The CDR3 runs 14 residues.

This clonotype was counted at least ten times. The chain combines TRBV4-3 with TRBJ1-2, with unresolved D. Germline values: CDR1 LGHNA, CDR2 YSLEER. This CDR3 contains 13 residues. V was pared by 0 bases and J by 6 bases, with 8 bases between. CDR3 DNA sequence: TGCGCCAGCAGCCAAGATTTCCAGAATGGCTACACCTTC. Its translation is CASSQDFQNGYTF.

This clonotype has ten or more counts. The V call is TRBV6-2 or TRBV6-3, the J call TRBJ2-1; D is uncertain. This CDR3 has 12 amino acids. CDR1 is MNHEY, CDR2 SVGEGT, per germline. Trimming removed 3 bases from V and 12 bases from J, with 12 bases in between. The CDR3, as DNA: TGTGCCAGCAGTTATGGAGCCCTGCGGCAGTTCTTC. Translating it yields CASSYGALRQFF.

As DNA, the CDR3 is TGTGCCAGCAGTGGGCAGGGACGAAACATTCAGTACTTC. Protein: CASSGQGRNIQYF. V usage is TRBV6-1 and J usage is TRBJ2-4; D assignment may be TRBD1 or TRBD2 (5 bases each). Trimming pared 4 bases from V and 6 bases from J, leaving 10 bases between. This CDR3 is built from 13 residues. CDR1 and CDR2 from the germline V gene are MNHNS and SASEGT.

The J gene is TRBJ1-3, the V gene TRBV27; D is uncertain. V lost 1 base, J lost 7 bases, and 17 bases lay in between. CDR1 and CDR2 from the germline V gene are MNHEY and SMNVEV (reference sequence). The CDR3 is 16 residues long. CDR3 sequence: CASSLFGPGQSNTIYF. CDR3 nucleotides: TGTGCCAGCAGTTTATTCGGCCCCGGCCAAAGCAACACCATATATTTT.

This clonotype was counted ten times or more. The V and J genes are TRBV27 and TRBJ2-1, with D maybe TRBD1 (5 bases). CDR1 is MNHEY and CDR2 is SMNVEV in the germline V gene (reference sequence). The CDR3 runs to 14 residues. The V end was cut by 6 bases, the J end by 0 bases, with 9 bases between. DNA of the CDR3: TGTGCCAGCAGCACAGGAAGCTCCTACAATGAGCAGTTCTTC. It specifies CASSTGSSYNEQFF.